This T cell receptor (beta chain) is from a study of cytomegalovirus exposure and HLA in healthy donors. Method: immunoSEQ multiplex PCR; TCRdb's copy keeps in-frame clones and lacks some. The repertoire includes 75,000 to 85,000 clones, around 90% of them detected once, and about 1.9% sits in the top ten. This CDR3 comprises 12 residues. V dropped 5 bases and J dropped 12 bases, with 17 bases sitting between them. Germline values: CDR1 MNHEY, CDR2 SVGAGI. The sample consisted of PBMCs. This TCR was sampled from a young man in good health and CMV-seronegative. This chain joins TRBV6-5 and TRBJ2-7; possibly TRBD2 for D (5 bases). The CDR3 spells CASSRGLSKRYF. In nucleotides, the CDR3 is TGTGCCAGCAGTCGCGGACTCTCTAAACGGTACTTC.